The next 4 T cell receptor beta chains were all read from a single sample in a study of beta chain features in type 1 diabetes. These receptors lack a known antigen. Notes on the study in general: Researchers report that Type 1 diabetes patients had moderately but significantly shorter TCRB CDR3s across all four CD4+ subsets.

The sequenced template was cDNA made from the entire isolated RNA. Sequencing used immunoSEQ multiplex PCR; TCRdb keeps in-frame clones, though not all of them. The sample shows more than 250,000 clones, around 15% of them seen only once. The specimen was naive CD4+ T cells from blood. Receptors originate from a man aged 25 to 40 with type 1 diabetes.

The chain joins TRBV9 to TRBJ1-2; tentative D call: TRBD1 (5 bases). With 0 bases removed from V and 3 bases from J, the gap between germline ends came to 15 bases. The germline gives CDR1 SGDLS, CDR2 YYNGEE. This CDR3 comprises 16 residues. The CDR3 reads CASSVGGRELDYGYTF. The CDR3, as DNA: TGTGCCAGCAGCGTAGGTGGCAGGGAATTAGACTATGGCTACACCTTC.

The chain links TRBV18 to TRBJ2-5, with 8 bases identical to TRBD1. Germline loops: CDR1 KGHSH, CDR2 LQKENI. This CDR3 contains 14 residues. The V segment lost 6 bases and the J segment 5 bases; nucleotides outside the gene matches: 8. The CDR3 coding sequence is TGTGCCAGCTCCGGTGGACAGGGCGGGGAGACCCAGTACTTC. Translated, it gives CASSGGQGGETQYF.

The chain has TRBV12-5 and TRBJ1-5; D is unresolved. Trimming shortened V by 2 bases and J by 5 bases, and 7 bases separated the two germline ends. The CDR3 length is 13 residues. Germline V gene data show CDR1 as LGHNT and CDR2 as FRNRAP. The CDR3 nucleotides read TGTGCTAGTGGTTTGTCGGGTGATCAGCCCCAGCATTTT. This gives the protein CASGLSGDQPQHF.

CDR3 sequence: CASSLTPDQETQYF. DNA of the CDR3: TGTGCCAGCAGCTTAACGCCAGACCAAGAGACCCAGTACTTC. This chain connects TRBV7-3 to TRBJ2-5; D is unclear. Germline V gene sequence: CDR1 SGHTA, CDR2 FQGTGA. Trimming left V 0 bases short and J 0 bases short, with 5 bases between. CDR3 length equals 14 residues. Combining the CDR3 with reference TRBV7-3 and TRBJ2-5 gives the whole variable domain GAGVSQTPSNKVTEKGKYVELRCDPISGHTALYWYRQSLGQGPEFLIYFQGTGAADDSGLPNDRFFAVRPEGSVSTLKIQRTERGDSAVYLCASSLTPDQETQYFGPGTRLLVL.